Shown below are 9 T cell receptor beta chains from a single sample sequenced in a study of OX40 agonist ivuxolimab in advanced cancers. Clones were sequenced by immunoSEQ multiplex PCR, and TCRdb holds only the in-frame ones, with some missing. The sample has some 87,000 clones; nearly 90% are singletons. The source material was CD4+ or CD8+ T cells sorted from blood, sampled in a trial of the OX40 agonist ivuxolimab. These TCRs come from an adult with an advanced solid tumor such as melanoma, head and neck, liver or kidney cancer.

The chain recombines TRBV5-1 with TRBJ1-1; 8 nucleotides match TRBD1. Trimming cost V 5 bases and J 1 base; bases outside gene matches: 4. Germline V gene data show CDR1 as SGHRS and CDR2 as YFSETQ. The CDR3 covers 14 residues. CDR3 sequence reads: CASRPGTGNTEAFF. CDR3 in DNA: TGCGCCAGCAGACCCGGGACAGGGAACACTGAAGCTTTCTTT.

This clone has just one count. The CDR3 is CASSEKTGGWYEQYF. The CDR3 DNA sequence: TGTGCCAGCAGTGAAAAGACAGGGGGCTGGTACGAGCAGTACTTC. The chain recombines TRBV2 with TRBJ2-7, with TRBD1 matching over 10 bases. Germline CDR1 and CDR2: SNHLY and FYNNEI. The CDR3 has 15 amino acids. The J segment lost 4 bases and the V segment lost 2 bases, leaving 5 bases of the junction unmatched.

The chain uses TRBV30 and TRBJ2-1; TRBD2 is a possible D gene (5 bases). The CDR3 contains 13 residues. Between the trimmed V and J ends, which lost 1 base and 6 bases, there was a span of 10 bases. Germline CDR1 and CDR2: GTSNPN and SVGIG (reference sequence). The CDR3 DNA follows: TGTGCCTGGAGTGGGGGAGCGTCCAATGAGCAGTTCTTC. As protein: CAWSGGASNEQFF.

In this sample, this clone turned up once. The chain carries TRBV5-4 and TRBJ2-3, with a possible D match to TRBD2 (7 bases). This CDR3 is built from 16 residues. V was clipped by 3 bases and J by 2 bases, with 16 bases between them. Looked up from germline, CDR1 is SGHNT and CDR2 is YYREEE (reference sequence). The CDR3 here is CASSSVGGRDTDTQYF. The DNA for the CDR3 is TGTGCCAGCAGCTCCGTAGGGGGGAGGGACACAGATACGCAGTATTTT.

This chain joins TRBV6-6 and TRBJ2-3; TRBD2 is a possible D gene (6 bases). With 5 bases removed from V and 5 bases from J, the gap between germline ends came to 14 bases. Germline assignment: CDR1 MNHNY and CDR2 SVGAGI (reference sequence). This CDR3 has 14 amino acids. In DNA form, the CDR3 reads TGTGCCAGCAGTGGCGGGACTCAGGGAGATACGCAGTATTTT. Its translation is CASSGGTQGDTQYF.

J is TRBJ2-7 and V is TRBV4-2, with a possible D match to TRBD1 (5 bases). This CDR3 is 13 amino acids long. Germline loops: CDR1 LGHNA, CDR2 YNFKEQ. V was cut by 1 base and J by 6 bases, with 10 bases left in between. Here the CDR3 reads CASSQGPRAEQYF. The DNA for the CDR3 is TGTGCCAGCAGCCAAGGACCCAGGGCCGAGCAGTACTTC.

This chain joins TRBV7-9 and TRBJ1-1, with D maybe TRBD1 (5 bases). Per the germline V gene, CDR1 is SEHNR and CDR2 is FQNEAQ (reference sequence). Trimming took off 8 bases at V and 2 bases at J, with 18 bases between the two ends. This CDR3 is 15 amino acids long. Here the CDR3 DNA reads TGTGCCAGCGGGGGATCGGGACGGATCAACACTGAAGCTTTCTTT. It encodes CASGGSGRINTEAFF.

The chain employs TRBV5-1 and TRBJ2-1, with 9 nucleotides matching TRBD1. The germline V gene has CDR1 SGHRS and CDR2 YFSETQ. CDR3 length: 14 amino acids. With V trimmed by 2 bases and J by 9 bases, 6 bases remained unmatched. The DNA for the CDR3 is TGCGCCAGCAGCTTCGGACAGGGGTATGGTGAGCAGTTCTTC. Translating it yields CASSFGQGYGEQFF.

This clone was seen once. The chain is built from TRBV30 and TRBJ1-1; 8 nucleotides line up with TRBD1. V gave up 5 bases and J gave up 2 bases; unmatched junction bases: 7. The germline V gene encodes CDR1 GTSNPN and CDR2 SVGIG (reference sequence). CDR3 length: 14 amino acids. The chain's CDR3 is CAWSPGQVNTEAFF. The CDR3 DNA reads as TGTGCCTGGTCACCGGGACAGGTCAACACTGAAGCTTTCTTT.